One sample yielded the 14 T cell receptor beta chains listed below, sequenced in a study of T cell responses to AZD1222 COVID-19 vaccine (dated by TCRdb to the early 2020s). To prepare the library, the immunoSEQ multiplex PCR assay was applied. Here the immuneACCESS table is served through TCRdb, limited to in-frame sequences with V and J called. Missing clones are a known gap in these copies; in checked studies unresolved V genes cover under half, and the rest lacks a known reason. The sample profile shows some 42,000 clones; 80% to 85% of them were found once. Over 15% of the sample is held by the ten biggest clonotypes. The time point label here, explained by the study, means: about 28 days (+/-7) after the second vaccine dose. The sequencing here drew on peripheral blood, taken 28 days after the second AZD1222 dose. All receptors derive from an adult who received the AZD1222 COVID-19 vaccine.

V gene TRBV5-5 combines with J gene TRBJ1-2; D gene ambiguous. The CDR3 contains 12 residues. Trimming left V 5 bases short and J 0 bases short, with 5 bases between. Per germline, CDR1 SGHKS and CDR2 YYEKEE (reference sequence). The CDR3 reads CASSETNYGYTF. The CDR3 nucleotides read TGTGCCAGCAGTGAAACTAACTATGGCTACACCTTC.

V is TRBV6-8 and J is TRBJ2-1; D assignment may be TRBD1 or TRBD2 (7 bases each). Trimming left V 8 bases short and J 3 bases short, with 23 bases between. The CDR3 is 17 residues long. Germline loops: CDR1 MNHGY, CDR2 SAAAGT. CDR3 sequence: CASRPLSGGGGYNEQFF. For the CDR3, the DNA is TGTGCCAGCCGACCTTTATCAGGGGGAGGGGGCTACAATGAGCAGTTCTTC.

The chain has TRBV19 and TRBJ2-3, with D uncertain. The V end lost 1 base, the J end lost 3 bases, and 11 bases lay between the germline ends. The CDR3 totals 15 residues. The germline V gene encodes CDR1 LNHDA and CDR2 SQIVND (reference sequence). The CDR3 region has the DNA TGTGCCAGTAGTATAGTGGCCTCCTTAACAGATACGCAGTATTTT. It is translated as CASSIVASLTDTQYF. Variable domain in full (rest from reference TRBV19 and TRBJ2-3): DGGITQSPKYLFRKEGQNVTLSCEQNLNHDAMYWYRQDPGQGLRLIYYSQIVNDFQKGDIAEGYSVSREKKESFPLTVTSAQKNPTAFYLCASSIVASLTDTQYFGPGTRLTVL.

The V gene is TRBV5-4, the J gene TRBJ1-2; D possibly corresponds to TRBD1 (5 bases). The V end lost 2 bases, the J end lost 6 bases, and 14 bases lay between the germline ends. Germline CDR1 is SGHNT and CDR2 is YYREEE (reference sequence). There are 14 residues in the CDR3. CDR3 bases: TGTGCCAGCAGCTTCCCCCGGGGGTTGCATGGCTACACCTTC. It specifies CASSFPRGLHGYTF.

V is TRBV6-5 and J is TRBJ1-1; D is possibly TRBD1 (5 bases). The V gene lost 3 bases and the J gene lost 1 base, with 12 bases spanning the gap. There are 15 residues in the CDR3. Germline V gene sequence: CDR1 MNHEY, CDR2 SVGAGI. The CDR3 here is CASSYQGMGNTEAFF. DNA of the CDR3: TGTGCCAGCAGTTATCAGGGAATGGGGAACACTGAAGCTTTCTTT.

The chain couples TRBV14 to TRBJ2-1; a weak D match, TRBD1 (6 bases). V was trimmed by 9 bases and J by 9 bases, leaving 18 bases between them. Germline CDR1 is SGHDN and CDR2 is FVKESK. The CDR3 is 13 residues long. CDR3 DNA sequence: TGTGCCAGTACGGGACACCCAAGGGGTGAGCAGTTCTTC. Its translation is CASTGHPRGEQFF.

The rearrangement uses TRBV5-1 and TRBJ1-1; D is unresolved. Germline V lookup: CDR1 SGHRS, CDR2 YFSETQ. The V end lost 2 bases, the J end lost 6 bases, and 17 bases lay between the germline ends. The CDR3 runs to 15 residues. DNA for the CDR3: TGCGCCAGCAGCTTTGCGGCCGTGGTTACCGCTGAAGCTTTCTTT. As protein: CASSFAAVVTAEAFF.

This clone was found once. The chain is built from TRBV2 and TRBJ2-5; D may be TRBD1 or TRBD2 (5 bases each). CDR1 SNHLY and CDR2 FYNNEI come from the germline V gene. V lost 6 bases, J lost 7 bases, and 15 bases lay in between. CDR3 length equals 13 residues. The CDR3 nucleotides read TGTGCCAGCAGGGGGACCAAAGGCGGGACCCAGTACTTC. Amino acid sequence: CASRGTKGGTQYF. The complete variable domain, with remaining parts taken from reference TRBV2 and TRBJ2-5, reads EPEVTQTPSHQVTQMGQEVILRCVPISNHLYFYWYRQILGQKVEFLVSFYNNEISEKSEIFDDQFSVERPDGSNFTLKIRSTKLEDSAMYFCASRGTKGGTQYFGPGTRLLVL.

This clone came up a few times. V is TRBV19 and J is TRBJ1-2; D is uncertain. The CDR3 runs 14 residues. V shed 3 bases and J shed 4 bases, with 12 bases lying between them. Germline V gene lookup returns CDR1 LNHDA and CDR2 SQIVND (reference sequence). CDR3 amino acids: CASSIEGSTYGYTF. The CDR3 nucleotides are TGTGCCAGTAGTATTGAAGGGAGCACCTATGGCTACACCTTC.

On this clone: A junction end diverges from the germline sequence, so it may reflect a read error. V usage is TRBV5-5 and J usage is TRBJ1-4, with a tentative D call TRBD1 (6 bases). CDR1 and CDR2 (germline): SGHKS, YYEKEE (reference sequence). The CDR3 is 12 amino acids. The CDR3 is CASSLGGQKLFF. CDR3 in DNA: TGTGCCAGCAGTTTGGGGGGCCAAAAACTGTTTTTT.

The chain couples TRBV6-2 or TRBV6-3 to TRBJ2-3; no clear D. The CDR3 spans 16 residues. V was clipped by 6 bases and J by 1 base, with 17 bases between them. Germline V lookup: CDR1 MNHEY, CDR2 SVGEGT. The CDR3 is CASSLPVTPGTDTQYF. The DNA for the CDR3 is TGTGCCAGCAGCTTACCGGTGACTCCGGGCACAGATACGCAGTATTTT.

This sequence joins TRBV28 and TRBJ2-1; D is perhaps TRBD1 or TRBD2 (5 bases each). V was clipped by 6 bases and J by 9 bases, with 24 bases between them. Germline CDR1 MDHEN, CDR2 SYDVKM. CDR3 length: 16 amino acids. The CDR3: CASRLWGSGSGGEQFF. CDR3 coding DNA: TGTGCCAGCAGGCTCTGGGGTTCAGGGTCTGGGGGTGAGCAGTTCTTC.

The gene calls are TRBV3-1 (or the pseudogene TRBV3-2) and TRBJ2-4; D ambiguous. Germline CDR1 LGHDT, CDR2 YNNKEL (reference sequence). This CDR3 has 17 residues. V was cut by 4 bases and J by 4 bases, with 20 bases left in between. CDR3 bases: TGTGCCAGCAGCCCTAACCCCTGGGAATTAGTGAAAAACATTCAGTACTTC. It is translated as CASSPNPWELVKNIQYF.

This clone was seen a few times. CDR3 in DNA: TGTGCCAGCAGCCTTCCCCCCGGGACACATCGTGAAGCTTTCTTT. Its protein is CASSLPPGTHREAFF. The chain has TRBV7-8 and TRBJ1-1; D is perhaps TRBD1 (6 bases). The CDR3 contains 15 residues. The germline V and J ends were trimmed by 5 bases and 7 bases, with 20 bases remaining between them. Germline CDR1 reads SGHVS; CDR2 reads FQNEAQ.